The following is a T cell receptor (beta chain) sequence with its context. The source of the sample is a study of cytomegalovirus exposure and HLA in healthy donors. PCR primers comprised 60 Vbeta and 13 Jbeta primers. Method: immunoSEQ multiplex PCR; TCRdb's copy keeps in-frame clones and lacks some. This sample carries approximately 220,000 clones, less than 85% of them seen once, and the ten largest clones take 0.55% to 0.75%. The sequenced sample was PBMCs. The receptor was derived from a young man in good health and CMV-seronegative.

The CDR3 nucleotides read TGTGCCAGCAGCTTAGGACAGGTCAGCGTCGAGCAGTACTTC. Translated, it gives CASSLGQVSVEQYF. The chain combines TRBV7-8 with TRBJ2-7, with a weak D call TRBD1 (6 bases). Germline V CDR1 and CDR2: SGHVS, FQNEAQ. CDR3 length: 14 amino acids. With 1 base removed from V and 6 bases from J, the gap between germline ends came to 13 bases.